These 18 T cell receptor beta chains originate from one sample sequenced in a study of blood T cell repertoires in COVID-19. The repertoire was sequenced with immunoSEQ multiplex PCR; TCRdb's copy has only in-frame clones and lacks some. This table holds under 200,000 clones, roughly 82% found once. Specimen: peripheral blood. Receptors were obtained from a woman in her sixties with COVID-19, enrolled during active disease.

The CDR3 sequence: CASSIGRTSGRGNEQFF. The CDR3 DNA sequence: TGTGCCAGTAGTATAGGGCGGACTAGCGGGAGGGGGAATGAGCAGTTCTTC. The chain has TRBV19 and TRBJ2-1, with TRBD2 matching 15 bases. V was pared by 1 base and J by 7 bases, with 5 bases of the junction left unmatched. Germline V gene data show CDR1 as LNHDA and CDR2 as SQIVND (reference sequence). The CDR3 sequence is 17 residues long.

This chain joins TRBV4-2 and TRBJ1-1; no reliable D call. Trimming shortened V by 4 bases and J by 8 bases, and 29 bases separated the two germline ends. The germline V gene has CDR1 LGHNA and CDR2 YNFKEQ. This CDR3 has 18 amino acids. CDR3 bases: TGTGCCAGCAGCCGAAGAAAGGTGTACAGAATGTACACTGAGGAAGCTTTCTTT. This translates into CASSRRKVYRMYTEEAFF.

This clone appeared once. The V gene is TRBV7-9, the J gene TRBJ1-5; TRBD1 matches 8 bases. The V and J ends lost 0 bases and 6 bases, in that order; junction bases with no gene match: 7. Germline CDR1 reads SEHNR; CDR2 reads FQNEAQ (reference sequence). This CDR3 region has 16 residues. CDR3 in amino acids: CASSLAGRTGPQPQHF. The CDR3 DNA sequence: TGTGCCAGCAGCTTAGCGGGGAGGACAGGGCCTCAGCCCCAGCATTTT. The complete variable domain, with remaining parts taken from reference TRBV7-9 and TRBJ1-5, reads DTGVSQNPRHKITKRGQNVTFRCDPISEHNRLYWYRQTLGQGPEFLTYFQNEAQLEKSRLLSDRFSAERPKGSFSTLEIQRTEQGDSAMYLCASSLAGRTGPQPQHFGDGTRLSIL.

This chain links TRBV28 with TRBJ1-6; D unclear. Trimming stripped 4 bases from V and 10 bases from J, with 14 bases between. This CDR3 has 14 residues. Germline V gene data show CDR1 as MDHEN and CDR2 as SYDVKM. CDR3 in DNA: TGTGCCAGCAGTTCCGCCGAGGTATGGTCACCCCTCCACTTT. Residues: CASSSAEVWSPLHF.

V and J are TRBV6-5 and TRBJ1-3; D is undetermined. V lost 1 base and J 0 bases, leaving 7 bases between the germline ends. The CDR3 is 15 residues long. The germline V gene has CDR1 MNHEY and CDR2 SVGAGI. CDR3 in DNA: TGTGCCAGCAGTTACTTTCTGAGCTCTGGAAACACCATATATTTT. Translation gives CASSYFLSSGNTIYF.

The chain carries TRBV29-1 and TRBJ2-1; TRBD1 matches 7 bases. CDR1 and CDR2 (germline): SQVTM, ANQGSEA. The CDR3 consists of 13 residues. The V and J ends lost 5 bases and 3 bases, in that order; junction bases with no gene match: 4. The CDR3 region has the DNA TGCAGCGTTAAGGGACAGTACTACAATGAGCAGTTCTTC. As protein: CSVKGQYYNEQFF.

The V gene is TRBV19, the J gene TRBJ1-2; D is unclear. The CDR3 spans 11 residues. The ends were cut back, 5 bases at V and 8 bases at J, with 9 bases in the middle. The germline gives CDR1 LNHDA, CDR2 SQIVND (reference sequence). In DNA form, the CDR3 reads TGTGCCAGTAGTGGCCTCGGGGGCTACACCTTC. Amino acid sequence: CASSGLGGYTF.

The chain combines TRBV6-2 or TRBV6-3 with TRBJ2-7; 13 nucleotides align to TRBD2. The V segment lost 2 bases and the J segment 0 bases; nucleotides outside the gene matches: 10. Germline V lookup: CDR1 MNHEY, CDR2 SVGEGT. This CDR3 comprises 19 residues. The CDR3 protein is CASSYARTSGGRNSYEQYV. The CDR3 coding sequence is TGTGCCAGCAGTTACGCGAGGACTAGCGGGGGTCGAAACTCCTACGAGCAGTACGTC.

V is TRBV7-9 and J is TRBJ1-1; 8 positions agree with TRBD1. V was clipped by 3 bases and J by 2 bases; unmatched bases: 8. The germline V gene has CDR1 SEHNR and CDR2 FQNEAQ (reference sequence). This CDR3 has 16 residues. Written as DNA, the CDR3 is TGTGCCAGCAGCTTTTCACAGGGGGGAACTAACACTGAAGCTTTCTTT. Amino acid sequence: CASSFSQGGTNTEAFF.

The chain recombines TRBV24-1 with TRBJ2-7; 7 bases agree with TRBD2. Germline CDR1 and CDR2: KGHDR and SFDVKD. There are 14 residues in the CDR3. After removal of 1 base from V and 6 bases from J, the junction contained 5 bases not matched to a gene. In DNA form, the CDR3 reads TGTGCCACCAGTGATTTCTTCTCGGGGGGCGAGCAGTACTTC. Protein product: CATSDFFSGGEQYF.

J is TRBJ1-2 and V is TRBV7-9; 8 positions agree with TRBD1. The CDR3 is 14 residues long. The J segment lost 8 bases and the V segment lost 7 bases, leaving 12 bases of the junction unmatched. Germline lookup yields CDR1 SEHNR and CDR2 FQNEAQ (reference sequence). The CDR3 DNA sequence: TGTGCCAGCATCCACCCGACAGGGGTTGGGGGCTACACCTTC. This translates into CASIHPTGVGGYTF.

The table lists this clone with a count of one. The rearrangement uses TRBV19 and TRBJ1-5, with D perhaps TRBD1 (6 bases). V was clipped by 4 bases and J by 2 bases, with 18 bases between them. The CDR3 totals 17 residues. Germline CDR1 is LNHDA and CDR2 is SQIVND (reference sequence). This chain's CDR3 is CASSTMLQGLGNQPQHF. The CDR3 DNA reads TGTGCCAGTAGTACAATGCTACAGGGTCTCGGCAATCAGCCCCAGCATTTT.

This clone was found many times. V is TRBV7-3 and J is TRBJ2-1; 9 nucleotides agree with TRBD2. J gave up 4 bases and V 5 bases, and 6 bases lay outside the gene matches. The germline V gene encodes CDR1 SGHTA and CDR2 FQGTGA. CDR3 length: 15 amino acids. The CDR3 region has the DNA TGTGCCAGCAGCCCAGTAGCGGGAGCGTACAATGAGCAGTTCTTC. The encoded protein is CASSPVAGAYNEQFF.

The J gene is TRBJ2-2, the V gene TRBV6-5; maybe TRBD2 (5 bases). This CDR3 is 14 amino acids long. The germline gives CDR1 MNHEY, CDR2 SVGAGI. V dropped 6 bases and J dropped 1 base, with 9 bases sitting between them. Here the CDR3 DNA reads TGTGCCAGCAGATCTGGAGGGAACACCGGGGAGCTGTTTTTT. As protein: CASRSGGNTGELFF.

This CDR3 is CASSRTGVYEQYF. In DNA form, the CDR3 reads TGTGCCAGCAGTAGGACAGGGGTTTACGAGCAGTACTTC. The chain has TRBV6-5 and TRBJ2-7, with 9 bases that match TRBD1. CDR3 length: 13 amino acids. V dropped 5 bases and J dropped 4; count of bases not matched to a gene: 3. Germline-derived CDR1 and CDR2 are MNHEY and SVGAGI.

The CDR3 nucleotides are TGCGCCAGCAGCCAAGATGGCAGTAGCAATCAGCCCCAGCATTTT. Amino acids: CASSQDGSSNQPQHF. This rearrangement joins TRBV4-3 to TRBJ1-5; D remains unclear. The germline gives CDR1 LGHNA, CDR2 YSLEER. The CDR3 extends over 15 amino acids. Trimming removed 0 bases at V and 0 bases at J, with 6 bases between.

The chain recombines TRBV6-5 with TRBJ1-5, with TRBD1 as a possible D gene (6 bases). This CDR3 has 15 residues. Germline lookup yields CDR1 MNHEY and CDR2 SVGAGI. Trimming cost V 6 bases and J 2 bases, with 14 bases left between them. This CDR3 is CASREHREGNQPQHF. DNA of the CDR3: TGTGCCAGCAGAGAGCACAGGGAAGGCAATCAGCCCCAGCATTTT.

The chain joins TRBV18 to TRBJ2-3; D unclear. Looked up from germline, CDR1 is KGHSH and CDR2 is LQKENI. The CDR3 extends over 15 amino acids. V lost 3 bases and J lost 4, with 14 bases in between. CDR3 loop: CASSPLENFPDTQYF. The CDR3 bases are TGTGCCAGCTCACCGCTAGAAAATTTTCCAGATACGCAGTATTTT.